One and the same sample provided the 25 T cell receptor beta chains below, sequenced in a study of T cell responses to AZD1222 COVID-19 vaccine (dated by TCRdb to 2020 to 2023). Libraries came from the immunoSEQ multiplex PCR assay. TCRdb mirrors the immuneACCESS table, restricted to in-frame sequences. Some clones are absent from its copies; in checked studies, under half trace to an unresolved V gene, and the reason for the others is unknown. For this sample there are 95,000 to 150,000 clones; roughly 86% appear just once. Together, the top ten hold 4.4% of the sample. Explained via the paper, the time point label denotes: baseline before first vaccination. The material sequenced was peripheral blood, taken on day 0 of AZD1222 vaccination. The origin of the receptors is an adult in good health.

This chain joins TRBV11-2 and TRBJ2-5, with 12 bases lining up with TRBD2. Trimming removed 5 bases from V and 5 bases from J; junction bases left unmatched: 9. CDR1 SGHAT and CDR2 FQNNGV come from the germline V gene. This CDR3 comprises 16 residues. The CDR3: CASSPFSLAGGETQYF. For the CDR3, the DNA is TGTGCCAGCAGCCCCTTCAGCCTAGCGGGAGGGGAGACCCAGTACTTC. The full variable domain, in which reference TRBV11-2 and TRBJ2-5 provide the parts outside the CDR3, is EAGVAQSPRYKIIEKRQSVAFWCNPISGHATLYWYQQILGQGPKLLIQFQNNGVVDDSQLPKDRFSAERLKGVDSTLKIQPAKLEDSAVYLCASSPFSLAGGETQYFGPGTRLLVL.

This rearrangement joins TRBV2 to TRBJ2-7, with 9 bases that match TRBD1. Germline CDR1 is SNHLY and CDR2 is FYNNEI. The CDR3 length is 14 residues. The V gene end was trimmed by 6 bases and the J gene end by 3 bases; junction bases not matched to a gene: 6. CDR3 protein: CASRDWTGVYEQYF. CDR3 coding DNA: TGTGCCAGCAGAGACTGGACAGGGGTCTACGAGCAGTACTTC.

The V call is TRBV7-6, the J call TRBJ2-1, with D unclear. Trimming took 4 bases from V and 9 from J, leaving 13 bases between them. The CDR3 length is 13 residues. Germline lookup yields CDR1 SGHVS and CDR2 FNYEAQ. CDR3 sequence (DNA): TGTGCCAGCAGCTCCCGATCCCTTATTGAGCAGTTCTTC. Amino acids: CASSSRSLIEQFF.

The chain has TRBV6-1 and TRBJ1-3; D call uncertain. The V gene's germline CDR1 is MNHNS and CDR2 SASEGT. V shed 1 base and J shed 1 base, with 2 bases lying between them. The length of the CDR3 is 13 residues. The CDR3 sequence is CASSEGSGNTIYF. DNA for the CDR3: TGTGCCAGCAGTGAAGGATCTGGAAACACCATATATTTT.

The chain recombines TRBV12-3 or TRBV12-4 with TRBJ1-3; TRBD1 is a possible D gene (5 bases). This CDR3 is built from 13 residues. The germline V and J ends were trimmed by 3 bases and 8 bases, with 11 bases remaining between them. The CDR3 here is CASSFQGTDTIYF. Written as DNA, the CDR3 is TGTGCCAGCAGTTTTCAAGGGACGGACACCATATATTTT.

V gene TRBV13 combines with J gene TRBJ2-4; 7 bases align to TRBD1. The CDR3 covers 15 residues. V lost 5 bases and J lost 3; bases outside the gene matches: 7. Per the germline V gene, CDR1 is PRHDT and CDR2 is FYEKMQ (reference sequence). The CDR3 DNA follows: TGTGCCAGCAGCGCCGTCGACAGGGACAAAAACATTCAGTACTTC. Encoded protein: CASSAVDRDKNIQYF.

The chain carries TRBV18 and TRBJ1-1; D unclear. Germline values: CDR1 KGHSH, CDR2 LQKENI. The CDR3 totals 14 residues. V lost 3 bases to trimming and J lost 0 bases, with 8 bases between them. The CDR3 spells CASSPQDLNTEAFF. DNA for the CDR3: TGTGCCAGCTCACCGCAGGACCTGAACACTGAAGCTTTCTTT.

This clone was seen only once. The chain combines TRBV19 with TRBJ1-2; D is perhaps TRBD1 (5 bases). The CDR3 runs to 15 residues. V dropped 3 bases and J dropped 2 bases, with 13 bases sitting between them. CDR1 LNHDA and CDR2 SQIVND come from the germline V gene (reference sequence). Here the CDR3 DNA reads TGTGCCAGTAGTATGGGCCCGACAGCAAACTATGGCTACACCTTC. Protein: CASSMGPTANYGYTF. Looking up the rest from reference TRBV19 and TRBJ1-2 gives the full variable domain: DGGITQSPKYLFRKEGQNVTLSCEQNLNHDAMYWYRQDPGQGLRLIYYSQIVNDFQKGDIAEGYSVSREKKESFPLTVTSAQKNPTAFYLCASSMGPTANYGYTFGSGTRLTVV.

The gene calls are TRBV2 and TRBJ2-5; tentatively, D is TRBD2 (5 bases). The CDR3 is 13 amino acids. Per the germline V gene, CDR1 is SNHLY and CDR2 is FYNNEI. V lost 4 bases, J lost 5 bases, and 11 bases lay in between. The CDR3 coding sequence is TGTGCCAGCAGTGTCCACCCGGGGGAGACCCAGTACTTC. Translated: CASSVHPGETQYF. Full variable domain (remainder filled in from reference TRBV2 and TRBJ2-5): EPEVTQTPSHQVTQMGQEVILRCVPISNHLYFYWYRQILGQKVEFLVSFYNNEISEKSEIFDDQFSVERPDGSNFTLKIRSTKLEDSAMYFCASSVHPGETQYFGPGTRLLVL.

The CDR3 DNA sequence: TGTGCCAGCAGTTACCTTCCAGACTACAATGAGCAGTTCTTC. As protein: CASSYLPDYNEQFF. The V and J genes are TRBV6-6 and TRBJ2-1; D not certain. V was trimmed by 2 bases and J by 3 bases, leaving 8 bases between them. Germline V gene data show CDR1 as MNHNY and CDR2 as SVGAGI (reference sequence). The CDR3 has 14 amino acids.

The gene calls are TRBV20-1 and TRBJ2-1, with D hard to call. The CDR3 covers 11 residues. V lost 3 bases and J lost 12, with 12 bases in between. Germline CDR1 is DFQATT and CDR2 is SNEGSKA (reference sequence). This CDR3 reads CSARRSNLQFF. The CDR3 DNA reads TGCAGTGCTAGGCGTAGTAATCTGCAGTTCTTC.

The CDR3 sequence: CASSTPGQGVSPLHF. CDR3 DNA: TGTGCCAGCAGCACACCGGGACAGGGGGTCTCACCCCTCCACTTT. The chain joins TRBV6-5 to TRBJ1-6; 11 nucleotides match TRBD1. This CDR3 has 15 amino acids. In germline, CDR1 is MNHEY, CDR2 SVGAGI. After removal of 6 bases from V and 10 bases from J, the junction contained 8 bases not matched to a gene.

This chain links TRBV9 with TRBJ2-7; D possibly matches TRBD1 or TRBD2 (5 bases each). This CDR3 is built from 15 residues. Germline V gene data show CDR1 as SGDLS and CDR2 as YYNGEE. The V end lost 1 base, the J end lost 0 bases, and 11 bases lay between the germline ends. The CDR3 loop is CASSVRGDPSYEQYF. CDR3 coding DNA: TGTGCCAGCAGCGTAAGAGGGGATCCCTCCTACGAGCAGTACTTC.

V gene TRBV28 combines with J gene TRBJ1-5; D unclear. The CDR3 length is 15 residues. CDR1 MDHEN and CDR2 SYDVKM come from the germline V gene. V shed 3 bases and J shed 0 bases, with 9 bases lying between them. The CDR3 here is CASSLYRNSNQPQHF. CDR3 nucleotides: TGTGCCAGCAGTTTGTACAGAAATAGCAATCAGCCCCAGCATTTT.

CDR3 bases: TGTGCCAGCAGAACTACAGGGAGTAACAAAAACATTCAGTACTTC. Amino acid sequence: CASRTTGSNKNIQYF. The chain combines TRBV28 with TRBJ2-4, with D possibly matching TRBD1 (6 bases). This CDR3 is 15 amino acids long. Per the germline V gene, CDR1 is MDHEN and CDR2 is SYDVKM. V was pared by 6 bases and J by 3 bases, with 15 bases between.

This clone was recorded a few times. This chain uses TRBV2 with TRBJ1-5; 10 bases align to TRBD1. CDR1 SNHLY and CDR2 FYNNEI come from the germline V gene. There are 14 residues in the CDR3. The V gene end was trimmed by 5 bases and the J gene end by 7 bases; junction bases not matched to a gene: 5. The chain's CDR3 is CASSRQGARQPQHF. The CDR3 DNA reads TGTGCCAGCAGTCGACAGGGGGCGCGACAGCCCCAGCATTTT.

The chain links TRBV2 to TRBJ1-2; D remains unclear. The CDR3 consists of 14 residues. V was clipped by 5 bases and J by 4 bases, with 14 bases between them. From germline, CDR1 is SNHLY and CDR2 FYNNEI. The CDR3 loop is CASSWRATSYGYTF. The CDR3 DNA follows: TGTGCCAGCAGTTGGAGGGCGACGAGCTATGGCTACACCTTC.

This clone showed up just a few times. The chain uses TRBV19 and TRBJ2-4; 9 nucleotides line up with TRBD1. J gave up 0 bases and V 10 bases, and 16 bases lay outside the gene matches. The CDR3 is 18 residues long. Germline V gives CDR1 LNHDA, CDR2 SQIVND (reference sequence). The CDR3 here is CAKNHRDRAALAKNIQYF. For the CDR3, the DNA is TGTGCCAAGAATCACCGGGACAGGGCGGCTCTAGCCAAAAACATTCAGTACTTC.

This chain uses TRBV1 with TRBJ2-3; the table names TRBD2, a call not compared with the DNA. TRBV1 is designated a pseudogene. The CDR3 spans 15 residues. The CDR3 bases are TGCACCAGCGACCCGGGACTAGCTTCTACAGATACGCAGTATTTT. It encodes CTSDPGLASTDTQYF.

V gene TRBV6-6 combines with J gene TRBJ2-7; 10 bases map to TRBD2. The CDR3 is 17 amino acids. Germline V gives CDR1 MNHNY, CDR2 SVGAGI (reference sequence). V trimming: 5 bases; J trimming: 4 bases; junction bases outside the gene matches: 14. The CDR3 region is CASSHGPPGLAAYEQYF. Written as DNA, the CDR3 is TGTGCCAGCAGTCATGGCCCCCCAGGACTAGCGGCTTACGAGCAGTACTTC.

In this sample, this clone turned up once. The rearrangement uses TRBV28 and TRBJ1-4; the D gene is possibly TRBD1 (6 bases). The germline CDR1 and CDR2 sequences are MDHEN and SYDVKM. CDR3 length equals 14 residues. V lost 3 bases to trimming and J lost 5 bases, with 10 bases between them. CDR3 loop: CASSLGQQNEKLFF. CDR3 DNA: TGTGCCAGCAGTTTGGGACAACAGAATGAAAAACTGTTTTTT.

The V call is TRBV6-5, the J call TRBJ1-4, with D possibly being TRBD1 (5 bases). Germline V gene data show CDR1 as MNHEY and CDR2 as SVGAGI. With 5 bases removed from V and 11 bases from J, the gap between germline ends came to 15 bases. This CDR3 spans 13 amino acids. CDR3 region: CASSQTSKGKLFF. CDR3 nucleotide sequence: TGTGCCAGCAGTCAAACGTCTAAGGGGAAACTGTTTTTT.

This clone was recorded many times. The chain links TRBV2 to TRBJ1-5; maybe TRBD1 (5 bases). Germline V lookup: CDR1 SNHLY, CDR2 FYNNEI. The CDR3 covers 15 residues. Trimming stripped 7 bases from V and 4 bases from J, with 17 bases between. The CDR3 DNA sequence: TGTGCCAGCAAGGGGCAAGGGGAGGAGAATCAGCCCCAGCATTTT. Encoded protein: CASKGQGEENQPQHF.

V and J are TRBV30 and TRBJ1-3; 8 bases line up with TRBD1. Germline loops: CDR1 GTSNPN, CDR2 SVGIG (reference sequence). Germline trimming cut 0 bases from V and 2 bases from J; bases unmatched to any gene: 0. The CDR3 is made up of 14 amino acids. CDR3: CAWSVQGAGNTIYF. The CDR3 DNA is TGTGCCTGGAGTGTACAGGGGGCTGGAAACACCATATATTTT.

The gene calls are TRBV6-1 and TRBJ1-2; D is unclear. This CDR3 region has 18 residues. V was trimmed by 1 base and J by 4 bases, leaving 22 bases between them. Germline V gene sequence: CDR1 MNHNS, CDR2 SASEGT. CDR3 nucleotide sequence: TGTGCCAGCAGTGAAGTTCGACCCGGGAGGCGGACTCTCTATGGCTACACCTTC. This codes for CASSEVRPGRRTLYGYTF.